The rows below give T cell receptor beta chains drawn from one sample of a study of CD8+ T cells in alopecia areata. Sequencing used immunoSEQ multiplex PCR; TCRdb keeps in-frame clones, though not all of them. The sample carries 150,000 to 250,000 clones, roughly 50% recorded once. The material sequenced was CD4+ T cells sorted from blood, taken at week 24, from a patient treated with tofacitinib. The receptors come from a human donor with alopecia areata. The CDR3 runs from the conserved cysteine through the conserved F or W. Each record gives: J gene, V gene, clone size, CDR3 protein. Size is stated for part of the rows, as once, few or many counts, or as a class when the clone is expanded.

J: TRBJ2-5
V: TRBV29-1
size: few
CDR3: CSVATTGGETQYF

J: TRBJ1-2
V: TRBV29-1
size: few
CDR3: CSVDRDYGYTF

J: TRBJ2-1
V: TRBV29-1
size: .
CDR3: CSVGRSGGAREQFF

J: TRBJ1-2
V: TRBV5-1
size: once
CDR3: CASSLERIAGGYTF

J: TRBJ2-3
V: TRBV4-3
size: .
CDR3: CASSRQGENTDTQYF

J: TRBJ2-5
V: TRBV5-4
size: .
CDR3: CALTGGGETQYF

J: TRBJ1-4
V: TRBV2
size: .
CDR3: CASGRTGDEKLFF

J: TRBJ2-7
V: TRBV4-1
size: .
CDR3: CASSQYRDSLYEQYF

J: TRBJ1-6
V: TRBV7-3
size: many
CDR3: CASSLAGRLSPLHF

J: TRBJ2-7
V: TRBV5-1
size: .
CDR3: CASSPTGLAGVEQYF

J: TRBJ1-2
V: TRBV30
size: .
CDR3: CAWRHVGSRVNYGYTF

J: TRBJ1-2
V: TRBV29-1
size: .
CDR3: CSAPTGESYGYTF

J: TRBJ2-5
V: TRBV30
size: .
CDR3: CAWRQLAQETQYF

J: TRBJ1-2
V: TRBV4-2
size: .
CDR3: CASSQDIRDGYTF

J: TRBJ1-2
V: TRBV29-1
size: .
CDR3: CSVLPWTGSYGYTF

J: TRBJ2-2
V: TRBV7-8
size: few
CDR3: CASSFPGELFF